This T cell receptor beta chain comes out of a study of OX40 agonist ivuxolimab in advanced cancers. Study-wide background: Dose-escalation patients had hepatocellular carcinoma, melanoma, renal cell or head and neck cancer.

This CDR3 region has 16 residues. V was clipped by 5 bases and J by 0 bases; unmatched bases: 4. The germline V gene has CDR1 SGHAT and CDR2 FQNNGV. Regarding the study as a whole: The specificity for antigen of the expanded peripheral T cells was not determined. Some of the nonresponding patients also showed low levels of normalized T-cell clonal expansion. The 0.1-3.0 mg/kg partial responders had among the lowest clonal expansion.

Of note for this clone: Its antigen remains unknown.

Profiling relied on immunoSEQ multiplex PCR, and the TCRdb table lists in-frame clones only, not all of them. Found here are some 100,000 clones, roughly 90% of them singletons; the top ten hold 3.4%. The chain carries TRBV11-2 and TRBJ1-6; 7 nucleotides match TRBD1. The sample in question was CD4+ or CD8+ T cells sorted from blood, obtained in a trial of the OX40 agonist ivuxolimab. The sequence was collected from an adult with an advanced solid tumor such as melanoma, head and neck, liver or kidney cancer. The CDR3 region is CASSVTGSSYNSPLHF. CDR3 nucleotide sequence: TGTGCCAGCAGCGTGACAGGGAGCTCCTATAATTCACCCCTCCACTTT.